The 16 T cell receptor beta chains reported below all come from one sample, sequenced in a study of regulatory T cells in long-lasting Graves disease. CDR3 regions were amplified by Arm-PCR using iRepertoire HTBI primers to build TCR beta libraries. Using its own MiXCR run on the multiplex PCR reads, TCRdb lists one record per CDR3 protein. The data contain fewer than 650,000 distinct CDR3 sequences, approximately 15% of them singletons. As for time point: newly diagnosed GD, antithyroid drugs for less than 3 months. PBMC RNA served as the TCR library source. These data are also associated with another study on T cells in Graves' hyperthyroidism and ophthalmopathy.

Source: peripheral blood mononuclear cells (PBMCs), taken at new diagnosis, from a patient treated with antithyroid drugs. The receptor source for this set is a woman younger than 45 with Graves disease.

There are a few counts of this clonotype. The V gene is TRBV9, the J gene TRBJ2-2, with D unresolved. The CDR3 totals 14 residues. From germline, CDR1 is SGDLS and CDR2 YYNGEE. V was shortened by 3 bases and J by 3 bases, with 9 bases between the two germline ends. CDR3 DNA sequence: TGTGCCAGCAGCGGTCTGGAATACACCGGGGAGCTGTTTTTT. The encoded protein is CASSGLEYTGELFF.

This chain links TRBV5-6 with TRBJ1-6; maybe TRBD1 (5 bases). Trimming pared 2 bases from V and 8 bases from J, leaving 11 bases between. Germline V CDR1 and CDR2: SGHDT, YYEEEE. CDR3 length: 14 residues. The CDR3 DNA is TGTGCCAGCAGCTTCGCCGGGGCGGATTCACCCCTCCACTTT. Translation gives CASSFAGADSPLHF.

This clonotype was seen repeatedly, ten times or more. This CDR3 is CASRTGRSEQFF. In nucleotides, the CDR3 is TGTGCCAGCAGAACAGGGAGGAGTGAGCAGTTCTTC. The V call is TRBV28, the J call TRBJ2-1, with D perhaps matching TRBD1 or TRBD2 (6 bases each). Germline CDR1 and CDR2: MDHEN and SYDVKM. The CDR3 runs 12 residues. V was trimmed by 6 bases and J by 9 bases, leaving 12 bases between them.

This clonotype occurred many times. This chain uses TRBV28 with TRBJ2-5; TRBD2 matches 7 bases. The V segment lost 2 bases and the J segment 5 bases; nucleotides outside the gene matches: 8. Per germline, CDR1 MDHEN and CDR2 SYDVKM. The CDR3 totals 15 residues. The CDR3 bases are TGTGCCAGCAGTTTAGAGTCCCTAGCGGTGGAGACCCAGTACTTC. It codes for CASSLESLAVETQYF.

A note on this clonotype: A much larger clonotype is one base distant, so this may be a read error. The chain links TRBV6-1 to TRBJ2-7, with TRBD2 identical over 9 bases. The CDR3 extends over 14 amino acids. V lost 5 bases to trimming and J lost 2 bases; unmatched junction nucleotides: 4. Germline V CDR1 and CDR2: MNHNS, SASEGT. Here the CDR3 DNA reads TGTGCCAGCAGTATCGCTAGCGGGGCCTACGAGCAGTACTTC. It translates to CASSIASGAYEQYF.

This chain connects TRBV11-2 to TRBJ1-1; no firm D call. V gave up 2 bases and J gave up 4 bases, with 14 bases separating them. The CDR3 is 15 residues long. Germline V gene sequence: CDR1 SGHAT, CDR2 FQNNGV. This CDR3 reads CASSLQNTLRTEAFF. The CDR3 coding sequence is TGTGCCAGCAGCTTACAAAACACCCTGCGCACTGAAGCTTTCTTT. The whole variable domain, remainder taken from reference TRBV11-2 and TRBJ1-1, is EAGVAQSPRYKIIEKRQSVAFWCNPISGHATLYWYQQILGQGPKLLIQFQNNGVVDDSQLPKDRFSAERLKGVDSTLKIQPAKLEDSAVYLCASSLQNTLRTEAFFGQGTRLTVV.

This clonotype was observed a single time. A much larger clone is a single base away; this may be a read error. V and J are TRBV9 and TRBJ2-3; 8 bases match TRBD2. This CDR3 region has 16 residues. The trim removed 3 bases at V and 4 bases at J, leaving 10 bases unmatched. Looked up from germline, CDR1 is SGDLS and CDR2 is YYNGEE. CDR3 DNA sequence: TGTGCCAGCAGCGCAGTAGGTAGCGGGACCGCAGATACGCAGTATTTT. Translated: CASSAVGSGTADTQYF.

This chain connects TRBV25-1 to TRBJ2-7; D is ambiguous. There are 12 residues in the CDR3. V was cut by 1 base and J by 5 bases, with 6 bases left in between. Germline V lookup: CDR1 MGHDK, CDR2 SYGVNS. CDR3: CASSELGNEQYF. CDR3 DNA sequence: TGTGCCAGCAGTGAATTAGGGAACGAGCAGTACTTC.

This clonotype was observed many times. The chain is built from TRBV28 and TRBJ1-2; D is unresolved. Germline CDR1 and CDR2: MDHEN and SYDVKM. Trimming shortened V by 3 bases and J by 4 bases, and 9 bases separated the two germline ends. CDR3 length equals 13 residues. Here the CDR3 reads CASSFSRGYGYTF. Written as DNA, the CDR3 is TGTGCCAGCAGTTTTAGCAGAGGCTATGGCTACACCTTC.

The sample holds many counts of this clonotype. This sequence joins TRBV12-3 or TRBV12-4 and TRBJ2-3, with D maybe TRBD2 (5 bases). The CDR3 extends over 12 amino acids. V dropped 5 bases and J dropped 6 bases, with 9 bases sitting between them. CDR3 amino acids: CASSTSIDTQYF. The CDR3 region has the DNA TGTGCCAGCAGTACTAGTATCGATACGCAGTATTTT.

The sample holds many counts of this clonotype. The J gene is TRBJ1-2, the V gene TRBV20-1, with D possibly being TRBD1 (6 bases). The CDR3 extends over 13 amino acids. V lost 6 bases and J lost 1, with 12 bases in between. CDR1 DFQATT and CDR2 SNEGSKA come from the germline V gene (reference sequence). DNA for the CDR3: TGCAGTGCCCAAGGGGGGATTAACTATGGCTACACCTTC. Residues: CSAQGGINYGYTF.

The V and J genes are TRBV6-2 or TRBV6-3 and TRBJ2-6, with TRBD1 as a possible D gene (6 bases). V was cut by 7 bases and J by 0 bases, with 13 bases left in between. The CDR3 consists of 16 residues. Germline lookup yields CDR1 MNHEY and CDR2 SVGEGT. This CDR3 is CASTFSGVSGANVLTF. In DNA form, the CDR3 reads TGTGCCAGCACTTTCTCAGGGGTCTCTGGGGCCAACGTCCTGACTTTC.

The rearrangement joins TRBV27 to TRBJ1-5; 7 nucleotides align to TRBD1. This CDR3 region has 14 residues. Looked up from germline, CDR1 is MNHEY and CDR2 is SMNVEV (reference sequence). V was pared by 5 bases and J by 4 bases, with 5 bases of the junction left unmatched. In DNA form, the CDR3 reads TGTGCCAGCAGTGGGACAGTGGGTAATCAGCCCCAGCATTTT. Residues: CASSGTVGNQPQHF.

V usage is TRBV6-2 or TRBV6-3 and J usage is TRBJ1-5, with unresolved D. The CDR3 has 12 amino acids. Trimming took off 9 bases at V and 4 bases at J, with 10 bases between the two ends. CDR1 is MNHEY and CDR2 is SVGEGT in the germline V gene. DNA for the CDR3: TGTGCCAGAGCTAGACCAAATCAGCCCCAGCATTTT. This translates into CARARPNQPQHF.

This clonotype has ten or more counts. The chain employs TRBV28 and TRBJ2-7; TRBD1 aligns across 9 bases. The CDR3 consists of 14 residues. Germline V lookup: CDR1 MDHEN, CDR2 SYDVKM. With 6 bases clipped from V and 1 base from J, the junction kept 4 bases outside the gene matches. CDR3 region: CASRWTGASYEQYF. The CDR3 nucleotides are TGTGCCAGCAGATGGACAGGGGCTTCCTACGAGCAGTACTTC. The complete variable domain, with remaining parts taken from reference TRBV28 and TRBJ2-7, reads DVKVTQSSRYLVKRTGEKVFLECVQDMDHENMFWYRQDPGLGLRLIYFSYDVKMKEKGDIPEGYSVSREKKERFSLILESASTNQTSMYLCASRWTGASYEQYFGPGTRLTVT.

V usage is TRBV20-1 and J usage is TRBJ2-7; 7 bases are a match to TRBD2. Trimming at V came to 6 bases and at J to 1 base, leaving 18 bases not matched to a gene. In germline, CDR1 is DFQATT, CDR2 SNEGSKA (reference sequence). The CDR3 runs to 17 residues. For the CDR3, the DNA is TGCAGTGCCCCACCCTCGGGGGATAGCGGGCCATCCTACGAGCAGTACTTC. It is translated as CSAPPSGDSGPSYEQYF.